This note documents a single T cell receptor (beta chain) sequence. No antigen is known for it. The entry originates in a study of post-analysis software for immune sequencing data. Study-level findings and limits: By F measure, samples from a shared preparation batch strongly co-clustered. The five TRBV segments detected at higher frequency in patients than in controls included TRBV5-6, TRBV5-1 and TRBV20-1. People with multiple sclerosis had a significantly lower normalized Chao1 diversity than controls did.

This CDR3 spans 15 amino acids. Unmatched junction bases numbered 9, after V lost 3 bases and J lost 8 bases. Looked up from germline, CDR1 is DFQATT and CDR2 is SNEGSKA (reference sequence). Built from TCR beta cDNA, the libraries had unique molecular identifiers in them. MiXCR, applied by TCRdb to the PCR reads, yields one record per CDR3 protein. The sample includes 650,000 to 850,000 distinct CDR3 sequences, about half of them seen just once. The sequence derives from a girl aged 5 to 17 with multiple sclerosis. The chain joins TRBV20-1 to TRBJ2-3; 12 nucleotides align to TRBD2. Sequencing was carried out using blood. The chain's CDR3 is CSASALTSGSGTQYF. CDR3 coding DNA: TGCAGTGCTAGCGCCCTGACTAGCGGGAGTGGTACGCAGTATTTT.